This T cell receptor (beta chain) was identified in a study of blood T cell repertoires in COVID-19. The V segment lost 0 bases and the J segment 3 bases; nucleotides outside the gene matches: 6. Germline V lookup: CDR1 SGHNT, CDR2 YYREEE (reference sequence). There are 15 residues in the CDR3. The table came from immunoSEQ multiplex PCR; TCRdb's copy has only in-frame clones and leaves some out. The sample lists about 140,000 clones; 60% to 80% were seen once. This chain uses TRBV5-4 with TRBJ2-7, with TRBD2 identical over 7 bases. Sequenced: peripheral blood. The TCR sequence derives from a man aged 45-65 years with active or convalescent COVID-19. CDR3 nucleotide sequence: TGTGCCAGCAGCTTGGGGAGGCTAGCGGACTACGAGCAGTACTTC. This sequence encodes CASSLGRLADYEQYF. Complete variable domain (other parts from reference TRBV5-4 and TRBJ2-7): ETGVTQSPTHLIKTRGQQVTLRCSSQSGHNTVSWYQQALGQGPQFIFQYYREEENGRGNFPPRFSGLQFPNYSSELNVNALELDDSALYLCASSLGRLADYEQYFGPGTRLTVT.